Presented here are 21 T cell receptor beta chains from one specimen sequenced in a study of molecular identifiers for immune sequencing clone quantification. Each CDR3 protein is one row after TCRdb ran MiXCR on the PCR reads. The table shows about 640,000 distinct CDR3 sequences, with approximately 20% occurring only once. The specimen sequenced was naive CD8+ T cells from blood, with Jurkat cell RNA spiked in. The subset: FACS-sorted CD8+CD4-CCR7+CD45RA+ naive T cells. The receptors stem from a human donor in good health. Some libraries in this study had Jurkat cell RNA spiked in.

V and J are TRBV13 and TRBJ2-7; the match to TRBD1 covers 7 bases. The CDR3 totals 14 residues. V shed 0 bases, J shed 9 bases, and the junction held 8 bases outside the gene matches. Germline assignment: CDR1 PRHDT and CDR2 FYEKMQ (reference sequence). CDR3 amino acids: CASSLGRQGSGQYF. In DNA, the CDR3 is TGTGCCAGCAGCTTAGGCAGACAGGGCTCCGGGCAGTACTTC.

At least ten counts were recorded for this clonotype. The chain joins TRBV30 to TRBJ1-5; D uncertain. The CDR3 contains 14 residues. Trimming pared 2 bases from V and 0 bases from J, leaving 8 bases between. Per germline, CDR1 GTSNPN and CDR2 SVGIG (reference sequence). Here the CDR3 reads CAWSSGNSNQPQHF. CDR3 DNA: TGTGCCTGGAGTAGCGGTAATAGCAATCAGCCCCAGCATTTT.

This clonotype was detected ten times or more. The chain joins TRBV13 to TRBJ2-5; D unresolved. The V end lost 5 bases, the J end lost 1 base, and 8 bases lay between the germline ends. The germline V gene encodes CDR1 PRHDT and CDR2 FYEKMQ (reference sequence). The CDR3 length is 13 residues. CDR3 sequence: CASSGVTQETQYF. The CDR3 nucleotides are TGTGCCAGCAGCGGAGTAACCCAAGAGACCCAGTACTTC. The variable domain in full, completed from reference TRBV13 and TRBJ2-5, reads AAGVIQSPRHLIKEKRETATLKCYPIPRHDTVYWYQQGPGQDPQFLISFYEKMQSDKGSIPDRFSAQQFSDYHSELNMSSLELGDSALYFCASSGVTQETQYFGPGTRLLVL.

This clonotype was counted only a few times. The chain is built from TRBV6-5 and TRBJ2-5, with 7 bases matching TRBD2. This CDR3 is built from 15 residues. Germline CDR1 and CDR2: MNHEY and SVGAGI. V gave up 6 bases and J gave up 3 bases; unmatched junction bases: 10. The CDR3 loop reads CASSSPSRGEETQYF. CDR3 sequence (DNA): TGTGCCAGCAGCTCCCCTTCCCGGGGGGAAGAGACCCAGTACTTC.

A note on this clonotype: Possible read error: a much larger clone is one base away. This chain uses TRBV7-9 with TRBJ2-7, with D maybe TRBD2 (6 bases). This CDR3 region has 13 residues. Germline CDR1 is SEHNR and CDR2 is FQNEAQ (reference sequence). Trimming removed 5 bases at V and 3 bases at J, with 11 bases between. CDR3 DNA: TGTGCCAGCAGCCGGGACTCCAACTACGAGCAGTACTTC. It translates to CASSRDSNYEQYF.

This clonotype appeared many times. The chain combines TRBV4-3 with TRBJ2-1, with TRBD2 identical over 10 bases. Germline values: CDR1 LGHNA, CDR2 YSLEER. The V gene end was trimmed by 0 bases and the J gene end by 5 bases; junction bases not matched to a gene: 7. This CDR3 is built from 17 residues. In nucleotides, the CDR3 is TGCGCCAGCAGCCAAGATCTTCCAGCGGGAGGGCACAATGAGCAGTTCTTC. This encodes CASSQDLPAGGHNEQFF.

This clonotype was counted only a few times. The gene calls are TRBV20-1 and TRBJ2-5; 10 nucleotides align to TRBD1. CDR3 length: 14 residues. The germline V gene encodes CDR1 DFQATT and CDR2 SNEGSKA (reference sequence). V lost 2 bases and J lost 7; bases outside the gene matches: 7. The CDR3 spells CSARKGQGLATQYF. The CDR3 coding sequence is TGCAGTGCTAGAAAGGGACAGGGGTTGGCGACCCAGTACTTC.

Ten or more counts support this clonotype. This chain connects TRBV5-1 to TRBJ2-3; 7 positions agree with TRBD1. CDR1 and CDR2 (germline): SGHRS, YFSETQ. The CDR3 loop spans 15 amino acids. J was trimmed by 0 bases and V by 4 bases; bases with no gene match: 5. The CDR3 DNA reads as TGCGCCAGCAGCCTGGGACAGCATAGCACAGATACGCAGTATTTT. Translating gives CASSLGQHSTDTQYF.

This clonotype has a single count. Possible read error: a much larger clone is one base away. The V call is TRBV12-3 or TRBV12-4, the J call TRBJ1-4; tentatively, D is TRBD1 (5 bases). The CDR3 loop spans 14 amino acids. V lost 6 bases and J lost 4, with 12 bases in between. Written as DNA, the CDR3 is TGTGCCAGCAGCACAAGACAGAGTAATGAAAAACTGTTTTTT. Protein: CASSTRQSNEKLFF.

A word on this clonotype: A read error may explain this, as a much larger clone is one base away. The chain combines TRBV30 with TRBJ2-3, with a weak D call TRBD1 (5 bases). V was pared by 4 bases and J by 4 bases, with 12 bases between. The CDR3 is 13 residues long. Germline V gene data show CDR1 as GTSNPN and CDR2 as SVGIG (reference sequence). Written as DNA, the CDR3 is TGTGCCTGGAACAGTGAAGGGGCAGATACGCAGTATTTT. It translates to CAWNSEGADTQYF.

The genes are TRBV9 and TRBJ1-2, with 7 bases that match TRBD1. Germline assignment: CDR1 SGDLS and CDR2 YYNGEE. The CDR3 is made up of 15 amino acids. Trimming took 0 bases from V and 2 from J; bases not matched to a gene: 4. CDR3: CASSVARGHNYGYTF. The DNA for the CDR3 is TGTGCCAGCAGCGTAGCTAGGGGGCACAACTATGGCTACACCTTC.

This clonotype has ten or more counts. This chain links TRBV5-4 with TRBJ2-1; D gene uncertain. Trimming pared 2 bases from V and 6 bases from J, leaving 12 bases between. CDR3 length: 14 residues. Germline V gives CDR1 SGHNT, CDR2 YYREEE (reference sequence). The CDR3 coding sequence is TGTGCCAGCAGCTTAGACCTGGCCTCCAATGAGCAGTTCTTC. As protein: CASSLDLASNEQFF. The full variable domain, with the rest looked up from reference TRBV5-4 and TRBJ2-1, is ETGVTQSPTHLIKTRGQQVTLRCSSQSGHNTVSWYQQALGQGPQFIFQYYREEENGRGNFPPRFSGLQFPNYSSELNVNALELDDSALYLCASSLDLASNEQFFGPGTRLTVL.

This clonotype occurred many times. This sequence joins TRBV20-1 and TRBJ1-1; D unresolved. Trimming left V 3 bases short and J 4 bases short, with 15 bases between. CDR1 and CDR2 from the germline V gene are DFQATT and SNEGSKA (reference sequence). The length of the CDR3 is 14 residues. The CDR3 region is CSASPVKYGTEAFF. CDR3 bases: TGCAGTGCTAGCCCGGTTAAGTACGGCACTGAAGCTTTCTTT.

This clonotype was picked up many times. The chain links TRBV27 to TRBJ2-3; D ambiguous. Germline lookup yields CDR1 MNHEY and CDR2 SMNVEV (reference sequence). This CDR3 is 15 amino acids long. V gave up 0 bases and J gave up 1 base, with 8 bases separating them. The CDR3 loop is CASSLSSSGTDTQYF. The CDR3 DNA reads TGTGCCAGCAGTTTATCCTCCAGTGGCACAGATACGCAGTATTTT.

Concerning this clonotype itself: Being one base from a much bigger clone, this may be a read error. This chain links TRBV6-2 or TRBV6-3 with TRBJ1-4; D call uncertain. The CDR3 covers 15 residues. Germline CDR1 and CDR2: MNHEY and SVGEGT. Trimming shortened V by 4 bases and J by 5 bases, and 14 bases separated the two germline ends. CDR3: CASSSGPIENEKLFF. For the CDR3, the DNA is TGTGCCAGCAGTTCAGGACCGATAGAAAATGAAAAACTGTTTTTT.

Points on this clonotype: It may be a read error: a sequence one base away is much more abundant. The chain carries TRBV7-6 and TRBJ1-5, with 10 bases fitting TRBD1. The CDR3 loop spans 14 amino acids. The V gene end was trimmed by 5 bases and the J gene end by 9 bases; junction bases not matched to a gene: 7. The germline V gene encodes CDR1 SGHVS and CDR2 FNYEAQ. CDR3: CASSPGQGERPQHF. The CDR3 region has the DNA TGTGCCAGCAGCCCTGGACAGGGGGAACGGCCCCAGCATTTT.

For this clonotype: A read error may produce the germline difference seen at one junction end. The chain combines TRBV5-3 with TRBJ2-1; TRBD1 might be the D (6 bases). TRBV5-3 is known as an ORF, though its function is uncertain. The CDR3 is 15 amino acids. The CDR3 spells CASIGGGRAYSEQFF. Written as DNA, the CDR3 is TGTGCCAGCATCGGTGGGGGCCGGGCCTACAGTGAGCAGTTCTTC.

A word on this clonotype: Since a much larger clone is just one base distant, this may be a read error. This sequence joins TRBV11-2 and TRBJ1-6; TRBD1 might be the D (5 bases). CDR3 length: 13 amino acids. The V gene lost 0 bases and the J gene lost 9 bases, with 6 bases spanning the gap. Germline loops: CDR1 SGHAT, CDR2 FQNNGV. CDR3 protein: CASSLEQGSPLHF. The CDR3, as DNA: TGTGCCAGCAGCTTAGAGCAGGGTTCACCCCTCCACTTT.

This clonotype showed up many times. The V and J genes are TRBV30 and TRBJ1-4, with TRBD1 as a possible D gene (6 bases). Germline V CDR1 and CDR2: GTSNPN, SVGIG (reference sequence). Trimming removed 2 bases from V and 7 bases from J, with 20 bases in between. The CDR3 sequence is 16 residues long. The CDR3 DNA follows: TGTGCCTGGAGTTCGTTAGGACAGCCTGCAGGTGAAAAACTGTTTTTT. It codes for CAWSSLGQPAGEKLFF. Together with reference TRBV30 and TRBJ1-4, the CDR3 gives the full variable domain: SQTIHQWPATLVQPVGSPLSLECTVEGTSNPNLYWYRQAAGRGLQLLFYSVGIGQISSEVPQNLSASRPQDRQFILSSKKLLLSDSGFYLCAWSSLGQPAGEKLFFGSGTQLSVL.

This clonotype was recorded once. The germline gene is not matched at one end of the junction; a read error may be the cause. The chain is built from TRBV9 and TRBJ2-5; a possible D gene is TRBD1 (6 bases). CDR1 is SGDLS, CDR2 YYNGEE, per germline. The CDR3 is 15 amino acids. The CDR3 sequence: CASSATTGLQETQCF. The CDR3 DNA follows: TGTGCCAGCAGCGCTACAACAGGGCTGCAAGAGACCCAGTGCTTC.

This clonotype was counted only a few times. The CDR3 spells CASSLGFGREDTGELFF. For the CDR3, the DNA is TGTGCCAGCAGCTTAGGTTTCGGCAGGGAGGACACCGGGGAGCTGTTTTTT. The V gene is TRBV7-9, the J gene TRBJ2-2; tentatively, D is TRBD2 (6 bases). With 1 base removed from V and 3 bases from J, the gap between germline ends came to 15 bases. CDR1 is SEHNR and CDR2 is FQNEAQ in the germline V gene (reference sequence). The CDR3 spans 17 residues.